This is a list of T cell receptor beta chains from one sample in a study of early T cells in non-severe SARS-CoV-2 infection. TCRdb analysed the 5' RACE reads with MiXCR anew, one entry per CDR3 protein. The profile shows about 62,000 distinct CDR3 sequences, 7.5% to 10% of them singletons. The specimen was whole blood. The receptors were gathered from an adult who was a healthcare worker with PCR-confirmed SARS-CoV-2 infection or an uninfected control (not recorded which). CDR3s include the opening cysteine and the closing phenylalanine or tryptophan. Each record gives: D gene, V gene, clone size, J gene, CDR3 DNA, CDR3 protein. A D gene is named only where the DNA matches it firmly. Where a row states a size, it is once, few, many or the class of an expanded clone; other rows omit it.

D gene: NA
V gene: TRBV19
clone size: many
J gene: TRBJ2-5
CDR3 DNA: TGTGCCAGTAGACATATATCTTTGCGTGGCAGACAAGAGACCCAGTACTTC
CDR3 protein: CASRHISLRGRQETQYF

D gene: NA
V gene: TRBV24-1
clone size: many
J gene: TRBJ1-4
CDR3 DNA: TGTGCCACTGCGCGAGGGATGCCTGAAAAACTGTTTTTT
CDR3 protein: CATARGMPEKLFF

D gene: NA
V gene: TRBV29-1
clone size: NA
J gene: TRBJ2-2
CDR3 DNA: TGCAGCGTTCGGAAGGGAATGGCGAACACCGGGGAGCTGTTTTTT
CDR3 protein: CSVRKGMANTGELFF

D gene: NA
V gene: TRBV12-3/TRBV12-4
clone size: NA
J gene: TRBJ2-3
CDR3 DNA: TGTGCCAGCGTTACCCGTTTAACAGATACGCAGTATTTT
CDR3 protein: CASVTRLTDTQYF

D gene: TRBD1
V gene: TRBV11-3
clone size: NA
J gene: TRBJ2-3
CDR3 DNA: TGTGCCAGCAGCTCAAGGGACAGGCTGGGCGCAGATACGCAGTATTTT
CDR3 protein: CASSSRDRLGADTQYF

D gene: TRBD1
V gene: TRBV10-3
clone size: many
J gene: TRBJ2-3
CDR3 DNA: TGTGCCAGTAGGGGGCTAGGGACAGATACGCAGTATTTT
CDR3 protein: CASRGLGTDTQYF

D gene: TRBD2
V gene: TRBV7-8
clone size: many
J gene: TRBJ2-1
CDR3 DNA: TGTGCCAGCAGCTTAGGCCCCAGCGGGGGATCTATGGGGAATGAGCAGTTCTTC
CDR3 protein: CASSLGPSGGSMGNEQFF

D gene: NA
V gene: TRBV4-1
clone size: NA
J gene: TRBJ1-1
CDR3 DNA: TGCGCCAGCAGCCAAGTGCCCCTGAACACTGAAGCTTTCTTT
CDR3 protein: CASSQVPLNTEAFF

D gene: NA
V gene: TRBV10-1
clone size: few
J gene: TRBJ2-3
CDR3 DNA: TGCGCCAGCAGTGAGCCACATGGGGCTAGCACAGATACGCAGTATTTT
CDR3 protein: CASSEPHGASTDTQYF

D gene: NA
V gene: TRBV5-1
clone size: many
J gene: TRBJ2-1
CDR3 DNA: TGCGCCAGCAGCTCCGACGGACAGCCCTACAATGAGCAGTTCTTC
CDR3 protein: CASSSDGQPYNEQFF

D gene: NA
V gene: TRBV7-8
clone size: NA
J gene: TRBJ2-2
CDR3 DNA: TGTGCCAGCAGCCCGGACGTAAACACCGGGGAGCTGTTTTTT
CDR3 protein: CASSPDVNTGELFF

D gene: NA
V gene: TRBV7-9
clone size: many
J gene: TRBJ1-1
CDR3 DNA: TGTGCCAGCAGCCGCTTCGGAGATATTGAAGCTTTCTTT
CDR3 protein: CASSRFGDIEAFF

D gene: NA
V gene: TRBV24-1
clone size: many
J gene: TRBJ1-4
CDR3 DNA: TGTGCCACCAGTGATTTGGGGGTTACGGCTAATGAAAAACTGTTTTTT
CDR3 protein: CATSDLGVTANEKLFF

D gene: TRBD2
V gene: TRBV2
clone size: many
J gene: TRBJ2-2
CDR3 DNA: TGTGCCAGCAGCGCCGGGACTAGGAGGACCGGGGAGCTGTTTTTT
CDR3 protein: CASSAGTRRTGELFF

D gene: TRBD1
V gene: TRBV2
clone size: NA
J gene: TRBJ2-2
CDR3 DNA: TGTGCCAGCGAGAGATTTCAGGGGGAATTGAACACCGGGGAGCTGTTTTTT
CDR3 protein: CASERFQGELNTGELFF

D gene: NA
V gene: TRBV10-3
clone size: few
J gene: TRBJ1-4
CDR3 DNA: TGTGCCGTCCGAGGTCAGGAAAATGAAAAACTGTTTTTT
CDR3 protein: CAVRGQENEKLFF

D gene: NA
V gene: TRBV18
clone size: NA
J gene: TRBJ2-6
CDR3 DNA: TGTGCCAGCTCACCACCCGCCCGTTACTCTGGGGCCAACGTCCTGACTTTC
CDR3 protein: CASSPPARYSGANVLTF

D gene: TRBD2
V gene: TRBV3-1
clone size: many
J gene: TRBJ2-3
CDR3 DNA: TGTGCCAGCAGTCCCCTAGCGGGGGGACGATCTAGCACAGATACGCAGTATTTT
CDR3 protein: CASSPLAGGRSSTDTQYF

D gene: TRBD2
V gene: TRBV29-1
clone size: NA
J gene: TRBJ2-3
CDR3 DNA: TGCAGCGCGGGGAGAAGTAGCGGGGGGCAACCTAGCACAGATACGCAGTATTTT
CDR3 protein: CSAGRSSGGQPSTDTQYF

D gene: NA
V gene: TRBV19
clone size: few
J gene: TRBJ2-5
CDR3 DNA: TGTGCCAGTAGTATAGATGGCAGACAAGAGACCCAGTACTTC
CDR3 protein: CASSIDGRQETQYF

D gene: TRBD2
V gene: TRBV28
clone size: few
J gene: TRBJ2-2
CDR3 DNA: TGTGCCAGCAGTCCTAGCGGGGGCTCCGGGGAGCTGTTTTTT
CDR3 protein: CASSPSGGSGELFF

D gene: NA
V gene: TRBV7-9
clone size: few
J gene: TRBJ1-6
CDR3 DNA: TGTGCCAGCAGCTTAGAAGGGCAAAATTCACCCCTCCACTTT
CDR3 protein: CASSLEGQNSPLHF

D gene: TRBD1
V gene: TRBV5-1
clone size: few
J gene: TRBJ2-3
CDR3 DNA: TGCGCCAGCAGCTTCACGACAGGGGAAATCACAGATACGCAGTATTTT
CDR3 protein: CASSFTTGEITDTQYF

D gene: NA
V gene: TRBV5-5
clone size: NA
J gene: TRBJ2-1
CDR3 DNA: TGTGCCAGCAGCTTGGCCGCAGGCGACAATGAGCAGTTCTTC
CDR3 protein: CASSLAAGDNEQFF

D gene: NA
V gene: TRBV12-3/TRBV12-4
clone size: many
J gene: TRBJ1-1
CDR3 DNA: TGTGCCAGCAGCCTCAGGGGACGATGGAACACTGAAGCTTTCTTT
CDR3 protein: CASSLRGRWNTEAFF

D gene: NA
V gene: TRBV11-2
clone size: NA
J gene: TRBJ2-2
CDR3 DNA: TGTGCCAGCAGCTTATATGCCATCACCGGGGAGCTGTTTTTT
CDR3 protein: CASSLYAITGELFF

D gene: NA
V gene: TRBV5-1
clone size: few
J gene: TRBJ1-2
CDR3 DNA: TGCGCCAGCAGCTTGGACCCGCTTCAGTCCTATGGCTACACCTTC
CDR3 protein: CASSLDPLQSYGYTF

D gene: NA
V gene: TRBV19
clone size: NA
J gene: TRBJ1-2
CDR3 DNA: TGTGCCAGTAGTCCGAAGACAGGACTAGGCTATGGCTACACCTTC
CDR3 protein: CASSPKTGLGYGYTF

D gene: TRBD1
V gene: TRBV11-2
clone size: NA
J gene: TRBJ1-3
CDR3 DNA: TGTGCCAGCAGCTTATACAGGGGAACTGGAAACACCATATATTTT
CDR3 protein: CASSLYRGTGNTIYF

D gene: NA
V gene: TRBV5-1
clone size: few
J gene: TRBJ2-5
CDR3 DNA: TGCGCCAGCAGCTTGGGCGGGGGCCCCTCGGAGACCCAGTACTTC
CDR3 protein: CASSLGGGPSETQYF

D gene: NA
V gene: TRBV4-1
clone size: NA
J gene: TRBJ2-2
CDR3 DNA: TGCGCCAGCAGCCCTAGGAGGGACGGGGAGCTGTTTTTT
CDR3 protein: CASSPRRDGELFF

D gene: TRBD2
V gene: TRBV18
clone size: many
J gene: TRBJ2-1
CDR3 DNA: TGTGCCAGCTCGAAGGAAGCGGGGGGAACCTACAATGAGCAGTTCTTC
CDR3 protein: CASSKEAGGTYNEQFF

D gene: NA
V gene: TRBV20-1
clone size: few
J gene: TRBJ2-3
CDR3 DNA: TGCAGTGCTGGACTCCTTAATCAGGCAGATACGCAGTATTTT
CDR3 protein: CSAGLLNQADTQYF

D gene: NA
V gene: TRBV6-6
clone size: few
J gene: TRBJ2-5
CDR3 DNA: TGTGCCAGCAGTTACGAGAGACAGCAAGAGACCCAGTACTTC
CDR3 protein: CASSYERQQETQYF

D gene: TRBD2
V gene: TRBV11-2
clone size: many
J gene: TRBJ2-4
CDR3 DNA: TGTGCCAGCAGCTCCCACAGAACAACTAGCGACCTAGCCAAAAACATTCAGTACTTC
CDR3 protein: CASSSHRTTSDLAKNIQYF

D gene: NA
V gene: TRBV7-3
clone size: few
J gene: TRBJ2-2
CDR3 DNA: TGTGCCAGCAGCTTAACTTTTCCCTCGAACACCGGGGAGCTGTTTTTT
CDR3 protein: CASSLTFPSNTGELFF

D gene: NA
V gene: TRBV7-7
clone size: NA
J gene: TRBJ2-1
CDR3 DNA: TGTGCCAGCAGCTTAGAGGCAGACTTTGCGGGTGAGCAGTTCTTC
CDR3 protein: CASSLEADFAGEQFF

D gene: NA
V gene: TRBV5-4
clone size: few
J gene: TRBJ1-1
CDR3 DNA: TGTGCCAGCAGCCCCCCTCTTGCGAGGAACACTGAAGCTTTCTTT
CDR3 protein: CASSPPLARNTEAFF

D gene: TRBD1
V gene: TRBV24-1
clone size: NA
J gene: TRBJ2-5
CDR3 DNA: TGTGCCACCAGTGACCAGACAGGGGGCCAAGAGACCCAGTACTTC
CDR3 protein: CATSDQTGGQETQYF

D gene: NA
V gene: TRBV10-3
clone size: NA
J gene: TRBJ2-5
CDR3 DNA: TGTGCCATCAGTGGTGTCAGGGCGAAAGAGACCCAGTACTTC
CDR3 protein: CAISGVRAKETQYF

D gene: NA
V gene: TRBV2
clone size: NA
J gene: TRBJ2-1
CDR3 DNA: TGTGCCAGCAGTGACTTAGGGCAGGGTTACAATGAGCAGTTCTTC
CDR3 protein: CASSDLGQGYNEQFF

D gene: NA
V gene: TRBV21-1
clone size: few
J gene: TRBJ2-3
CDR3 DNA: TGTGCCAGCAGCAACTCCGGGACGGAACACACAGATACGCAGTATTTT
CDR3 protein: CASSNSGTEHTDTQYF

D gene: TRBD1
V gene: TRBV9
clone size: few
J gene: TRBJ2-5
CDR3 DNA: TGTGCCAGCAGCGCCCCGACAGGGGGCGTGGAGACCCAGTACTTC
CDR3 protein: CASSAPTGGVETQYF

D gene: NA
V gene: TRBV19
clone size: NA
J gene: TRBJ1-5
CDR3 DNA: TGTGCCAGTAGTACTCCGGCCAGGGCCGGGCATCAGCCCCAGCATTTT
CDR3 protein: CASSTPARAGHQPQHF

D gene: TRBD2
V gene: TRBV5-1
clone size: few
J gene: TRBJ2-1
CDR3 DNA: TGCGCCAGCAGCATAGCCCGACTAGCGGGGGTGGATGAGCAGTTCTTC
CDR3 protein: CASSIARLAGVDEQFF

D gene: TRBD1
V gene: TRBV27
clone size: few
J gene: TRBJ1-4
CDR3 DNA: TGTGCCAGCAGTAGTGGACAGGGAGATGAAAAACTGTTTTTT
CDR3 protein: CASSSGQGDEKLFF

D gene: NA
V gene: TRBV12-3/TRBV12-4
clone size: medium-sized
J gene: TRBJ1-1
CDR3 DNA: TGTGCCAGCAGCCCAATCCGCACCCCGAACACTGAAGCTTTCTTT
CDR3 protein: CASSPIRTPNTEAFF